Included here is one T cell receptor beta chain sequence, with context. The antigen is undetermined. The source of the sample is a study of post-analysis software for immune sequencing data. Overall study context: Recorded subtypes: relapsing-remitting, secondary progressive, progressive-relapsing; some patients unannotated.

Overall study results and limits: Batch-matched samples strongly co-clustered by F measure. Those with multiple sclerosis, the patient group, showed significantly lower normalized Chao1 diversity than controls. Patients carried five TRBV segments more frequently than controls did, and TRBV5-6, TRBV5-1 and TRBV20-1 were among them.

Per the germline V gene, CDR1 is SGHRS and CDR2 is YFSETQ. This CDR3 comprises 19 residues. TCR beta libraries were prepared from cDNA with unique molecular identifiers. TCRdb passed the PCR reads through MiXCR, listing each CDR3 protein once. The sample holds 450,000 to 700,000 distinct CDR3 sequences, 44% seen once. This receptor was taken from a girl between 10 and 17 years old with multiple sclerosis. The sequenced sample was blood. The chain links TRBV5-1 to TRBJ2-4; 10 nucleotides agree with TRBD1. The J call may not be correct, given that the DNA end is closer to TRBJ2-7. The CDR3 reads CASSWGGGTGADRFYEQYF. The CDR3 region has the DNA TGCGCCAGCAGCTGGGGAGGGGGGACAGGGGCCGATCGCTTCTACGAGCAGTACTTC.